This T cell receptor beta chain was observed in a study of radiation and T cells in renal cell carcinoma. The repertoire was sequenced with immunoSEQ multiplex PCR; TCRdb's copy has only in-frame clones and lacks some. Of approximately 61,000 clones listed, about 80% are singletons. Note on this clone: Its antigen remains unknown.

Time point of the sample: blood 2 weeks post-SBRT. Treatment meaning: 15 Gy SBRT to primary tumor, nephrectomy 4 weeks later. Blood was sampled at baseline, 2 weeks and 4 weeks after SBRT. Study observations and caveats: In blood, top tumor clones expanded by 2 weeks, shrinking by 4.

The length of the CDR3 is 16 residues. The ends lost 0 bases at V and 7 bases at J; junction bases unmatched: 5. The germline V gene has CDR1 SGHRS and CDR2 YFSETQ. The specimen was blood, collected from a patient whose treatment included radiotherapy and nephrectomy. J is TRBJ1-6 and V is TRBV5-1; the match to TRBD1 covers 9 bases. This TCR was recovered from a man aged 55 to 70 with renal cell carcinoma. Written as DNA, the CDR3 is TGCGCCAGCAGCTTGGACCCGGGACAGGGCAATTCACCCCTCCACTTT. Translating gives CASSLDPGQGNSPLHF.